Listed below are T cell receptor beta chains from one sample, sequenced in a study of blood T cell dynamics during melanoma immunotherapy. Profiling relied on immunoSEQ multiplex PCR, and the TCRdb table lists in-frame clones only, not all of them. This table holds some 11,000 clones, 75% to 90% found once. Sequencing used blood, obtained from a patient treated with checkpoint blockade. The receptors here all came from a human donor with melanoma. The CDR3 runs from the conserved cysteine through the conserved F or W. Fields, in order: V gene, D gene, clone size, J gene, CDR3 protein, CDR3 DNA. A D gene is named only where the DNA matches it firmly. Part of the rows lack a size; the others show once, few, many or a class for expanded clones.

>TRBV28|-|-|TRBJ2-1
CASSLLGPAEQFF
TGTGCCAGCAGTTTACTCGGTCCTGCTGAGCAGTTCTTC
>TRBV7-9|-|-|TRBJ2-2
CASTPRSSKNTGELFF
TGTGCCAGCACCCCAAGGAGTTCAAAGAACACCGGGGAGCTGTTTTTT
>TRBV29-1|-|-|TRBJ2-4
CSVEGYPPGIQYF
TGCAGCGTTGAGGGATACCCCCCGGGCATTCAGTACTTC
>TRBV14|-|-|TRBJ1-1
CASSLRGMNTEAFF
TGTGCCAGCAGCCTGAGGGGGATGAACACTGAAGCTTTCTTT
>TRBV19|-|-|TRBJ2-3
CASKFGASTDTQYF
TGTGCCAGTAAATTTGGGGCTAGCACAGATACGCAGTATTTT
>TRBV7-6|TRBD2|-|TRBJ2-1
CASSGTAGETEQFF
TGTGCCAGCAGCGGTACGGCGGGAGAGACTGAGCAGTTCTTC
>TRBV29-1|TRBD1|-|TRBJ2-7
CSVEGWTGGAEQYF
TGCAGCGTTGAGGGGTGGACAGGGGGTGCCGAGCAGTACTTC
>TRBV19|-|-|TRBJ1-1
CASSPTRGGLGNTEAFF
TGTGCCAGTAGCCCAACAAGGGGCGGGTTGGGGAACACTGAAGCTTTCTTT
>TRBV4-3|-|-|TRBJ1-1
CASSSTVDRNTEAFF
TGCGCCAGCAGCTCCACCGTGGACAGGAACACTGAAGCTTTCTTT
>TRBV6-5|-|-|TRBJ1-3
CASSLRSPSRGNTIYF
TGTGCCAGCAGTTTGCGAAGCCCAAGCCGTGGAAACACCATATATTTT
>TRBV30|TRBD2|-|TRBJ2-3
CAWSEGLAGKVDTQYF
TGTGCCTGGAGTGAGGGACTAGCGGGGAAGGTGGATACGCAGTATTTT
>TRBV5-6|-|-|TRBJ1-4
CASSSRVSEKLFF
TGTGCCAGCAGCTCCAGGGTCTCCGAAAAACTGTTTTTT
>TRBV5-6|-|once|TRBJ2-7
CASSLYGYEQYF
TGTGCCAGCAGCTTGTATGGCTACGAGCAGTACTTC
>TRBV5-6|TRBD2|-|TRBJ2-4
CASSLTRTSGNIQYF
TGTGCCAGCAGCTTGACCCGGACTAGCGGAAACATTCAGTACTTC
>TRBV6-6|TRBD1|-|TRBJ2-7
CASRTGTASYEQYF
TGTGCCAGCAGGACCGGGACAGCCTCCTACGAGCAGTACTTC
>TRBV7-3|-|-|TRBJ2-6
CASSPTGTGANVLTF
TGTGCCAGCAGCCCAACAGGGACTGGGGCCAACGTCCTGACTTTC